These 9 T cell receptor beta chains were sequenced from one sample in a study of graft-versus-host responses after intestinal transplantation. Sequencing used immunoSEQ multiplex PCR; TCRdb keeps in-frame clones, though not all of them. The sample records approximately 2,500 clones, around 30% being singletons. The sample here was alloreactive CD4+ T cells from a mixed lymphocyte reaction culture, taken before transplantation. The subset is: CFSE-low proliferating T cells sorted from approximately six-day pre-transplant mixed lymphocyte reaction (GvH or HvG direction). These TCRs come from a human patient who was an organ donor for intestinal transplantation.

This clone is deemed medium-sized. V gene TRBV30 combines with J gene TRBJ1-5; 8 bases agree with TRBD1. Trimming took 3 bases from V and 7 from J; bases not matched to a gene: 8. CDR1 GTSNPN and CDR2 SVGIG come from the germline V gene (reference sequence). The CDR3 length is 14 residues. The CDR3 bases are TGTGCCTGGAGCTCCTTGACAGGGGAACAGCCCCAGCATTTT. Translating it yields CAWSSLTGEQPQHF.

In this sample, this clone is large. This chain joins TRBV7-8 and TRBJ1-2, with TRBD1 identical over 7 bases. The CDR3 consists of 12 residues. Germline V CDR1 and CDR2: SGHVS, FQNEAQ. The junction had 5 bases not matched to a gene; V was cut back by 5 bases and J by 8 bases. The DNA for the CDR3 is TGTGCCAGCAGCCTCACAGGGGCCGGCTACACCTTC. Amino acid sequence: CASSLTGAGYTF.

Written as DNA, the CDR3 is TGTGCCAGCAGTGCGCACCGTCGACAGGGCCCATACGAGCAGTACTTC. This encodes CASSAHRRQGPYEQYF. The genes are TRBV6-1 and TRBJ2-7; 7 nucleotides line up with TRBD1. There are 16 residues in the CDR3. The germline V gene encodes CDR1 MNHNS and CDR2 SASEGT. Losses at the gene ends were 4 bases for V and 4 bases for J; bases not matched to a gene: 13.

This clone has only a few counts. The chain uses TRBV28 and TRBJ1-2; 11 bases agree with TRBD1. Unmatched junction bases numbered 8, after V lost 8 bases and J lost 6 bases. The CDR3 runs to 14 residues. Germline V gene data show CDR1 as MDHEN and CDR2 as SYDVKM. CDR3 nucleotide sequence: TGTGCCAGCCGGACAGGGGGCGCCTTGGATGGCTACACCTTC. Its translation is CASRTGGALDGYTF.

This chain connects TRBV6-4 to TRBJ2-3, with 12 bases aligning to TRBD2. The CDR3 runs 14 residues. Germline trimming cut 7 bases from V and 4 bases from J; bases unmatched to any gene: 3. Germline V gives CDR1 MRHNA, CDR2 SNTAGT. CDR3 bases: TGTGCCAGCAAGCGGACTAGCGGGGCAGATACGCAGTATTTT. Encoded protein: CASKRTSGADTQYF.

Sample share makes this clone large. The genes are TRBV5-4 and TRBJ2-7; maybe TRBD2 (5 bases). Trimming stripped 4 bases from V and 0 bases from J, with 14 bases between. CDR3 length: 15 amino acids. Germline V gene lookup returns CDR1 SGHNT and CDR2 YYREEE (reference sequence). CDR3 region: CASSPATTRSYEQYF. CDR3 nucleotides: TGTGCCAGCAGCCCCGCGACTACTCGCTCCTACGAGCAGTACTTC.

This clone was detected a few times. CDR3: CASSDIRGAGIQYF. CDR3 bases: TGTGCCAGCAGTGATATACGGGGGGCAGGCATTCAGTACTTC. The chain combines TRBV25-1 with TRBJ2-4, with D perhaps TRBD2 (7 bases). In germline, CDR1 is MGHDK, CDR2 SYGVNS. The CDR3 covers 14 residues. V lost 3 bases and J lost 9, with 15 bases in between.

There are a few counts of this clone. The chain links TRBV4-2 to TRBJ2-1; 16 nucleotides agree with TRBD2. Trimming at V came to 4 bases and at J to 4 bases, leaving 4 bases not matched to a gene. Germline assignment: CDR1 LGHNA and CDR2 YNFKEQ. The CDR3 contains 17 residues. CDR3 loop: CASSRGLAGGNYNEQFF. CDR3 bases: TGTGCCAGCAGCCGGGGACTAGCGGGAGGGAATTACAATGAGCAGTTCTTC.

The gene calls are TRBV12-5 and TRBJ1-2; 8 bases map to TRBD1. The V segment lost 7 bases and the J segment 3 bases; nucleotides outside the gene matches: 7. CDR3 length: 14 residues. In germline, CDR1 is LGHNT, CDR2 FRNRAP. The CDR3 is CASAPRTGHYGYTF. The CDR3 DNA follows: TGTGCTAGTGCCCCCCGGACAGGGCACTATGGCTACACCTTC. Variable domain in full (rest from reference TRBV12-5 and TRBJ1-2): DARVTQTPRHKVTEMGQEVTMRCQPILGHNTVFWYRQTMMQGLELLAYFRNRAPLDDSGMPKDRFSAEMPDATLATLKIQPSEPRDSAVYFCASAPRTGHYGYTFGSGTRLTVV.